Below, one T cell receptor beta chain is given with its context. Its antigen has not been determined. There are no base qualities to consult, and no much larger clone falls within one base. These data are taken from a study of identical twins (dated by TCRdb to 2015 to 2016). Turning to the overall study: To test whether fetal clonotypes persist, the study used deep sequencing on TCR alpha and beta repertoires from monozygotic twins, unrelated adults of various ages, and cord blood. Replicate twin experiments were performed at different times using different library preparation protocols to rule out contamination.

Receptor amplification or capture employed 5' RACE. Sequencing relied on an Illumina HiSeq 2000. Template switching added a universal primer binding site, and the final cDNA carried a unique molecular identifier that allowed TCR cDNA molecules to be counted accurately. Specific primers in the conserved constant-segment region were used to synthesize first-strand cDNA for TCR alpha and beta chains. To control for contamination, every cDNA library carried two barcodes: a SMART-Mk sample barcode plus Illumina barcodes. TruSeq adapter sequences and Illumina sample barcodes were added in two successive PCR steps. The TCR alpha and beta cDNA libraries were sequenced on the Illumina HiSeq platform using custom primers. Under the source paper's analysis protocol: Raw reads were processed with MiGEC to extract unique molecular identifiers, and MiXCR was used to determine CDR3 positions. Recombination models were inferred per individual with the repgenHMM and IGoR tools using an EM algorithm. Shared clonotype analysis was performed with the tcR package in R, normalizing sharing by the product of cloneset sizes. To study raw recombination free of thymic and clonal selection effects, out-of-frame nonproductive sequences were analyzed. The raw public reads went through TCRdb reprocessing: fastp at Q25, MiXCR clone calling, in-frame beta chains kept. Each CDR3 protein appears once, grouped with its most common genes and DNA. The V and J calls were not made by the authors but by TCRdb's processing. The sample records hundreds of thousands of distinct CDR3 sequences, 12% of which are singletons. The ten largest clones represent around 1.5% of the sample.

Every donor in the study was a healthy Caucasian. Three pairs of female monozygotic twins, all aged roughly 18 to 29 years, were included in the twin cohort. RNA for TCR libraries was isolated from peripheral blood mononuclear cells. General conclusions and limits of the study: Compared with coincidental sharing between unrelated individuals, out-of-frame TCR alpha sequences shared between twins had an excess of sequences with low generation probability. Abundant cord blood beta clonotypes carried fewer insertions; young adult naive repertoires showed a weaker similar trend, while memory repertoires showed none. Recombination models systematically underestimated out-of-frame TCR alpha sharing in monozygotic twins but agreed with sharing between unrelated individuals. In beta out-of-frame sequences, excess twin sharing was weaker, because having fewer shared sequences lowered the signal-to-noise ratio. Because the same donors could not be followed over many years, conclusions were based on cross-sectional statistical analysis. Invariant T cells such as MAIT and iNKT could partly confound zero-insertion analyses, although diverse VJ usage argued against such confounding for most clonotypes.

V sheds 2 bases and J sheds 2 bases, leaving 14 bases between their ends. CDR3 length: 16 amino acids, cysteine to phenylalanine. Only the CDR3 region is kept as DNA, spanning 48 bases read in frame from base 1. CDR1 LNHDA and CDR2 SQIVND were looked up in the germline V gene (reference sequence). These data are also associated with another study on yellow fever vaccine responses in identical twins. The second paper further reports: The authors reported that the T cell response to vaccination in identical twins appeared partly convergent and partly personalized. In the study, vaccine-responding T cell clones were precisely tracked in identical twins.

The sequence was obtained from a woman aged 18-30 years in good health. Material: PBMCs. Recombination linked TRBV19 to TRBJ2-3, with a tentative D gene TRBD2 over 6 matching bases. The nucleotides are TGTGCCAGTAGTATAAGGGCGGGAAGGGCCACAGATACGCAGTATTTT. Its amino acids are CASSIRAGRATDTQYF.